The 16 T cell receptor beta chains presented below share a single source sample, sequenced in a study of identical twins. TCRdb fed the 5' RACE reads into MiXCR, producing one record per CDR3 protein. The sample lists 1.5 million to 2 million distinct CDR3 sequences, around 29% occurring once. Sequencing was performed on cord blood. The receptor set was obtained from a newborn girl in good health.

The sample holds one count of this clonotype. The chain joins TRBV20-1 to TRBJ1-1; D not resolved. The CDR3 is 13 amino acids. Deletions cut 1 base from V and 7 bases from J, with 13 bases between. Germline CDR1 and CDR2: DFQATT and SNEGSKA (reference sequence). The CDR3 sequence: CSARVPGLSEAFF. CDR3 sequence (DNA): TGCAGTGCTAGAGTCCCCGGGCTAAGTGAAGCTTTCTTT.

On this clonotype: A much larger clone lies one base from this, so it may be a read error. CDR3 region: CASSQDLSDTYNEQYF. For the CDR3, the DNA is TGTGCCAGCAGCCAAGATCTAAGCGATACCTACAATGAGCAGTACTTC. V usage is TRBV3-1 and J usage is TRBJ2-7; unclear D gene. Germline V gives CDR1 LGHDT, CDR2 YNNKEL (reference sequence). The CDR3 runs to 16 residues. Trimming stripped 0 bases from V and 7 bases from J, with 19 bases between.

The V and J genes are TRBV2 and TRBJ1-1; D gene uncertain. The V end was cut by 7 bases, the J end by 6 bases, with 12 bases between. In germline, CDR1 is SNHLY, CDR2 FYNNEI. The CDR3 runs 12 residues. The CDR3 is CASNNPYAEAFF. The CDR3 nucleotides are TGTGCCAGCAACAATCCTTACGCTGAAGCTTTCTTT.

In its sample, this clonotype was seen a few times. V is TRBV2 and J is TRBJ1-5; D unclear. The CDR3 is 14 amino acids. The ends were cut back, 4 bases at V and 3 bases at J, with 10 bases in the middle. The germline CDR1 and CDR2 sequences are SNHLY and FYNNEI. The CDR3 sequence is CASSGETSNQPQHF. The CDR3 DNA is TGTGCCAGCAGTGGGGAAACGTCCAATCAGCCCCAGCATTTT.

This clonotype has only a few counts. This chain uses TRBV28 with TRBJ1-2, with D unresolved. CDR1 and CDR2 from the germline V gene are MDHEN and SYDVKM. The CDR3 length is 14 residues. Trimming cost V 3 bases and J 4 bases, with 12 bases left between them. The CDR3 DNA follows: TGTGCCAGCAGTTTCGGGTCTACCCCCTATGGCTACACCTTC. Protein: CASSFGSTPYGYTF.

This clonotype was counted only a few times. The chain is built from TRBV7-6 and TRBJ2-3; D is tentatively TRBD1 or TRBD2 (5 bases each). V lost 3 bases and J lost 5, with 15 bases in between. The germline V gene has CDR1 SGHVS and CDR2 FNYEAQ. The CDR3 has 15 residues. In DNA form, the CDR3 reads TGTGCCAGCAGCTTGACGGGACGGATCGTAGATACGCAGTATTTT. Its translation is CASSLTGRIVDTQYF.

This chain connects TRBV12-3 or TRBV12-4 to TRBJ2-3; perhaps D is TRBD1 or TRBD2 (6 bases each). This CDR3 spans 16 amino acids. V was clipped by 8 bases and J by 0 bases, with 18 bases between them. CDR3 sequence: CASGGISGASTDTQYF. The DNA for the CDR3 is TGTGCCAGCGGTGGGATATCGGGGGCCAGCACAGATACGCAGTATTTT.

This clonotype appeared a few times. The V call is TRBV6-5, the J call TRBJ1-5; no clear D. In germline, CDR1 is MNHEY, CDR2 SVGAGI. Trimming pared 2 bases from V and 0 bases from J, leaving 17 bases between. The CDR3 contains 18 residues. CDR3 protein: CASSYKDLSLYSNQPQHF. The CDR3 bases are TGTGCCAGCAGTTACAAGGACCTCTCTCTTTATAGCAATCAGCCCCAGCATTTT.

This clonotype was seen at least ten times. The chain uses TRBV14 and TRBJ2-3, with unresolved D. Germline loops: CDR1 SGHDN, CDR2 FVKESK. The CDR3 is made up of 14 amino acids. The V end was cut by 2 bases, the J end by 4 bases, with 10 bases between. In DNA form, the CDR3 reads TGTGCCAGCAGCCAAACTCTAGGTCCAGATACGCAGTATTTT. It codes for CASSQTLGPDTQYF.

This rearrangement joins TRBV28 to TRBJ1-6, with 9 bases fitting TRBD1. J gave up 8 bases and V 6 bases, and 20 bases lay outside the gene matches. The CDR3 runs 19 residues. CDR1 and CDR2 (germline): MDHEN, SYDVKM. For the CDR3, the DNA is TGTGCCAGCAGCTCTAACCGGGACAGGGTATTCACAATGGATTCACCCCTCCACTTT. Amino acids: CASSSNRDRVFTMDSPLHF.

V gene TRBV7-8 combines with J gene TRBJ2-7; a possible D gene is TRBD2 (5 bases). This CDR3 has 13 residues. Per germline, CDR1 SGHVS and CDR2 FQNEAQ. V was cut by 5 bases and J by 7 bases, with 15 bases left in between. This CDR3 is CASSPGGANEQYF. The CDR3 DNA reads TGTGCCAGCAGCCCCGGAGGAGCCAATGAGCAGTACTTC.

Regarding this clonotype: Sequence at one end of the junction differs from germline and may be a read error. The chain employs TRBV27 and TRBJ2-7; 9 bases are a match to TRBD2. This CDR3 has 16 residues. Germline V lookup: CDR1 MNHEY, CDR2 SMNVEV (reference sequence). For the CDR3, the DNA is TGTGTCAGCAGTTTTGCCGGGACTAGCAATGGTAATGAGCAGTACTTC. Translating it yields CVSSFAGTSNGNEQYF.

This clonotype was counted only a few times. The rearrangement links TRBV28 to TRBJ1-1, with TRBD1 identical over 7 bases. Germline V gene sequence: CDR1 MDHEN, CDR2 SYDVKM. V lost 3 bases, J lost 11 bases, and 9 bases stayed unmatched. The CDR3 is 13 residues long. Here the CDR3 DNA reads TGTGCCAGCAGTTTCCAAACAGGGGCCCGGGCTTTCTTT. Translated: CASSFQTGARAFF.

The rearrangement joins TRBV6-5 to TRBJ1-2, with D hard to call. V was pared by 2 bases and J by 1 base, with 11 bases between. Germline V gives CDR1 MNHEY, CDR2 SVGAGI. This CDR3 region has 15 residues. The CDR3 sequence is CASSYTLVFNYGYTF. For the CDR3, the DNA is TGTGCCAGCAGTTACACCCTGGTTTTTAACTATGGCTACACCTTC.

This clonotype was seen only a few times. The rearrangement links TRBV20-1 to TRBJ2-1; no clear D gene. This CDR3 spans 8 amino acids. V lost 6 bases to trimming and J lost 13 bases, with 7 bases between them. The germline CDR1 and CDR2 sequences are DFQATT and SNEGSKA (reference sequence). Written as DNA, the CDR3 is TGCAGTGCCAAGAATCAGTTCTTC. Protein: CSAKNQFF.

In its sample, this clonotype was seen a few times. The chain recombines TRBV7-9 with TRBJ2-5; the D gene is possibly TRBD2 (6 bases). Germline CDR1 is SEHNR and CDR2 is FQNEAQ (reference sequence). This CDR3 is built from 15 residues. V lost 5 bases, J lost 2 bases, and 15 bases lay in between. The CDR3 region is CASSGRTIQQETQYF. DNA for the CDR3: TGTGCCAGCAGCGGACGGACTATCCAGCAAGAGACCCAGTACTTC.